A selection of T cell receptor beta chains follows, all from one sample in a study of T-cell memory formation after mild COVID-19. In TCRdb, the 5' RACE reads were re-called with MiXCR into one record per CDR3 protein. Of fewer than 250,000 distinct CDR3 sequences in the sample, 25% to 35% were seen once. Input material: PBMCs or a T cell subset sorted from them (not recorded which). These receptor sequences come from an adult woman who had mild COVID-19 (a few samples of this study predate the infection). Cell type and time point are not known. Both conserved end residues are part of each CDR3. The order of the fields is J gene, clone size, V gene, D gene, CDR3 DNA, CDR3 protein. A D gene is named only where the DNA matches it firmly. Clone size appears in some rows only: once, few, many, or a class for an expanded clone.

j_gene: TRBJ1-2
abundance: many
v_gene: TRBV11-3
d_gene: NA
CDR3nt: TGTGCCAGCAGTTATACTTGGGAAGTCTACTTC
CDR3aa: CASSYTWEVYF

j_gene: TRBJ2-1
abundance: few
v_gene: TRBV30
d_gene: NA
CDR3nt: TGTGCCTGGAGACTCCGGGGTAGGGGATTCTACAATGAGCAGTTCTTC
CDR3aa: CAWRLRGRGFYNEQFF

j_gene: TRBJ2-3
abundance: NA
v_gene: TRBV27
d_gene: TRBD2
CDR3nt: TGTGCCAGCAGCACCTGGGGGGGTTCAGATACGCAGTATTTT
CDR3aa: CASSTWGGSDTQYF

j_gene: TRBJ2-5
abundance: many
v_gene: TRBV11-2
d_gene: TRBD2
CDR3nt: TGTGCCAGCAGCCCTCGCCTGGGACTAGCGGGAGGTGGCGAGACCCAGTACTTC
CDR3aa: CASSPRLGLAGGGETQYF

j_gene: TRBJ2-1
abundance: few
v_gene: TRBV2
d_gene: NA
CDR3nt: TGTGCCAGCAGTGAAGAGGGGACCGCCTACAATGAGCAGTTCTTC
CDR3aa: CASSEEGTAYNEQFF

j_gene: TRBJ2-1
abundance: NA
v_gene: TRBV6-5
d_gene: NA
CDR3nt: TGTGCCAGCAGTCCCGGTTATTACTACAATGAGCAGTTCTTC
CDR3aa: CASSPGYYYNEQFF

j_gene: TRBJ2-3
abundance: few
v_gene: TRBV20-1
d_gene: TRBD2
CDR3nt: TGCAGTGCTCCTCTAGCGGGGAGCACAGATACGCAGTATTTT
CDR3aa: CSAPLAGSTDTQYF

j_gene: TRBJ2-5
abundance: few
v_gene: TRBV7-9
d_gene: NA
CDR3nt: TGTGCCAGCAGCTTAGGAGGGATGGAGACCCAGTACTTC
CDR3aa: CASSLGGMETQYF

j_gene: TRBJ2-3
abundance: NA
v_gene: TRBV29-1
d_gene: TRBD1
CDR3nt: TGCAGCGTTCCGGACAGGGGTGGCACAGATACGCAGTATTTT
CDR3aa: CSVPDRGGTDTQYF

j_gene: TRBJ2-5
abundance: few
v_gene: TRBV6-5
d_gene: NA
CDR3nt: TGTGCCAGCAGTTCGGGGGAAGAGACCCAGTACTTC
CDR3aa: CASSSGEETQYF

j_gene: TRBJ2-7
abundance: NA
v_gene: TRBV24-1
d_gene: NA
CDR3nt: TGTGCCACCAGTGATGCTCAGGGGGGCGAGCAGTACTTC
CDR3aa: CATSDAQGGEQYF

j_gene: TRBJ2-1
abundance: NA
v_gene: TRBV10-3
d_gene: NA
CDR3nt: TGTGCCATCAGTGACCCCGGGGGCCTCTACAATGAGCAGTTCTTC
CDR3aa: CAISDPGGLYNEQFF

j_gene: TRBJ1-1
abundance: few
v_gene: TRBV12-3/TRBV12-4
d_gene: NA
CDR3nt: TGTGCCAGCAGTTTCCAGACAGGGAACACTGAAGCTTTCTTT
CDR3aa: CASSFQTGNTEAFF

j_gene: TRBJ1-5
abundance: few
v_gene: TRBV12-3/TRBV12-4
d_gene: TRBD1
CDR3nt: TGTGCCAGCAGTTTAAGGGCAGGGGGCACCTTTGAAGGCAATCAGCCCCAGCATTTT
CDR3aa: CASSLRAGGTFEGNQPQHF

j_gene: TRBJ1-2
abundance: few
v_gene: TRBV7-3
d_gene: NA
CDR3nt: TGTGCCAGCAGCTTAACGGGGGGTGACTATGGCTACACCTTC
CDR3aa: CASSLTGGDYGYTF

j_gene: TRBJ1-3
abundance: NA
v_gene: TRBV12-3/TRBV12-4
d_gene: TRBD1
CDR3nt: TGTGCCAGCAGCCAGGGACAGCGAAACACCATATATTTT
CDR3aa: CASSQGQRNTIYF

j_gene: TRBJ1-2
abundance: NA
v_gene: TRBV7-6
d_gene: TRBD1
CDR3nt: TGTGCCAGCAGCTCCGAGGGGGCGTCTGGCTACACCTTC
CDR3aa: CASSSEGASGYTF

j_gene: TRBJ1-2
abundance: NA
v_gene: TRBV9
d_gene: NA
CDR3nt: TGTGCCAGCAGCGTAACAGGGAGCTATGGCTACACCTTC
CDR3aa: CASSVTGSYGYTF

j_gene: TRBJ2-5
abundance: many
v_gene: TRBV20-1
d_gene: NA
CDR3nt: TGCAGTGCTAGATCGAGGCAGGGAGAGACCCAGTACTTC
CDR3aa: CSARSRQGETQYF

j_gene: TRBJ2-7
abundance: NA
v_gene: TRBV20-1
d_gene: NA
CDR3nt: TGCAGTGCTAGTCTGGGATACGAGCAGTACTTC
CDR3aa: CSASLGYEQYF

j_gene: TRBJ2-5
abundance: few
v_gene: TRBV20-1
d_gene: NA
CDR3nt: TGCAGTGCAACCCCGGGACTCACGGGGGAGACCCAGTACTTC
CDR3aa: CSATPGLTGETQYF

j_gene: TRBJ2-3
abundance: NA
v_gene: TRBV29-1
d_gene: TRBD2
CDR3nt: TGCAGCGTGACCAGCGGGAGGATTATGGATACGCAGTATTTT
CDR3aa: CSVTSGRIMDTQYF

j_gene: TRBJ2-1
abundance: many
v_gene: TRBV5-6
d_gene: TRBD2
CDR3nt: TGTGCCAGCAGCTCGAAGAGACTAGCGGGGTACAATGAGCAGTTCTTC
CDR3aa: CASSSKRLAGYNEQFF

j_gene: TRBJ2-3
abundance: NA
v_gene: TRBV6-2/TRBV6-3
d_gene: TRBD1
CDR3nt: TGTGCCAGCAGCAAAACCTGGGACAGGAGCACAGATACGCAGTATTTT
CDR3aa: CASSKTWDRSTDTQYF

j_gene: TRBJ2-1
abundance: NA
v_gene: TRBV6-6
d_gene: NA
CDR3nt: TGTGCCAGCCGAGGGAGCTCCTACAATGAGCAGTTCTTC
CDR3aa: CASRGSSYNEQFF

j_gene: TRBJ2-7
abundance: NA
v_gene: TRBV28
d_gene: NA
CDR3nt: TGTGCCAGCAGTTATGCCCCCGGGATACGAGAGCAGTACTTC
CDR3aa: CASSYAPGIREQYF

j_gene: TRBJ2-6
abundance: NA
v_gene: TRBV21-1
d_gene: NA
CDR3nt: TGTGCCAGCAGCAGCCTAGCGGGAGGGAAGCTTGGTGGGGCCAACGTCCTGACTTTC
CDR3aa: CASSSLAGGKLGGANVLTF

j_gene: TRBJ2-5
abundance: NA
v_gene: TRBV4-1
d_gene: NA
CDR3nt: TGCGCCAGCAGCCAAGTTGTGACAAGGAAGACCCAGTACTTC
CDR3aa: CASSQVVTRKTQYF

j_gene: TRBJ2-1
abundance: NA
v_gene: TRBV7-2
d_gene: TRBD1
CDR3nt: TGTGCCAGCAGATCAGGGGGCGGGCGTCAGGAGCAGTTCTTC
CDR3aa: CASRSGGGRQEQFF

j_gene: TRBJ2-3
abundance: few
v_gene: TRBV7-2
d_gene: NA
CDR3nt: TGTGCCAGCAGCTTGCGACTACCGCCGGGGGCAGATACGCAGTATTTT
CDR3aa: CASSLRLPPGADTQYF

j_gene: TRBJ2-5
abundance: few
v_gene: TRBV10-3
d_gene: TRBD2
CDR3nt: TGTGCCATCAGAGCTAGCGGGAGACCGAAAGAGACCCAGTACTTC
CDR3aa: CAIRASGRPKETQYF

j_gene: TRBJ2-1
abundance: few
v_gene: TRBV7-9
d_gene: NA
CDR3nt: TGTGCCAGCAGCCTTGGGGGGCTCCTTCTCAATGAGCAGTTCTTC
CDR3aa: CASSLGGLLLNEQFF

j_gene: TRBJ2-1
abundance: few
v_gene: TRBV18
d_gene: TRBD2
CDR3nt: TGTGCCAGCTCACAGGGACTAGCGGGAAATGAGCAGTTCTTC
CDR3aa: CASSQGLAGNEQFF

j_gene: TRBJ1-1
abundance: NA
v_gene: TRBV6-2/TRBV6-3
d_gene: NA
CDR3nt: TGTGCCAGCAGAAAAGCCCTTGAGACTCGAACTGAAGCTTTCTTT
CDR3aa: CASRKALETRTEAFF

j_gene: TRBJ1-5
abundance: many
v_gene: TRBV5-6
d_gene: NA
CDR3nt: TGTGCCAGCAGCTTGGGACGGTATAGCAATCAGCCCCAGCATTTT
CDR3aa: CASSLGRYSNQPQHF

j_gene: TRBJ1-1
abundance: few
v_gene: TRBV20-1
d_gene: NA
CDR3nt: TGCAGTTCAGACGGCAGGGGCAGCACTGAAGCTTTCTTT
CDR3aa: CSSDGRGSTEAFF

j_gene: TRBJ2-3
abundance: NA
v_gene: TRBV7-9
d_gene: TRBD1
CDR3nt: TGTGCCATAGAGGACAGGGGGCCCACAGATACGCAGTATTTT
CDR3aa: CAIEDRGPTDTQYF

j_gene: TRBJ2-3
abundance: NA
v_gene: TRBV5-1
d_gene: NA
CDR3nt: TGCGCCAGCAGCTCACTAACAGGGTACACAGATACGCAGTATTTT
CDR3aa: CASSSLTGYTDTQYF

j_gene: TRBJ2-3
abundance: few
v_gene: TRBV2
d_gene: NA
CDR3nt: TGTGCCAGCCGTCTTCCTACAACAGATACGCAGTATTTT
CDR3aa: CASRLPTTDTQYF

j_gene: TRBJ2-2
abundance: NA
v_gene: TRBV2
d_gene: NA
CDR3nt: TGTGCCAGCAGGGTGTACACCGGGGAGCTGTTTTTT
CDR3aa: CASRVYTGELFF

j_gene: TRBJ1-1
abundance: many
v_gene: TRBV4-1
d_gene: NA
CDR3nt: TGCGCCAGCAGCCAAGAACCTTCTTTGCTAAACACTGAAGCTTTCTTT
CDR3aa: CASSQEPSLLNTEAFF

j_gene: TRBJ2-7
abundance: few
v_gene: TRBV5-5
d_gene: NA
CDR3nt: TGTGCCAGCAGCGACAGACCGGGACTCCCCTACGAGCAGTACTTC
CDR3aa: CASSDRPGLPYEQYF

j_gene: TRBJ2-5
abundance: few
v_gene: TRBV7-2
d_gene: NA
CDR3nt: TGTGCCAGCAGCTTATCCAGGCGGTCGTGGGAGACCCAGTACTTC
CDR3aa: CASSLSRRSWETQYF

j_gene: TRBJ2-2
abundance: few
v_gene: TRBV7-2
d_gene: NA
CDR3nt: TGTGCCAGCAGCTTAGTCGCGGTCCTTAACACCGGGGAGCTGTTTTTT
CDR3aa: CASSLVAVLNTGELFF

j_gene: TRBJ2-7
abundance: few
v_gene: TRBV7-3
d_gene: NA
CDR3nt: TGTGCCAGCAGCTTAACGCCGGGACATGGCGAGCAGTACTTC
CDR3aa: CASSLTPGHGEQYF

j_gene: TRBJ2-5
abundance: many
v_gene: TRBV5-1
d_gene: NA
CDR3nt: TGTGCCAGCAGTTCTCAAGAGACCCAGTACTTC
CDR3aa: CASSSQETQYF

j_gene: TRBJ2-3
abundance: NA
v_gene: TRBV5-1
d_gene: NA
CDR3nt: TGCGCCAGCAGCTTGAAGGCAGGGGCAGATACGCAGTATTTT
CDR3aa: CASSLKAGADTQYF

j_gene: TRBJ1-1
abundance: few
v_gene: TRBV30
d_gene: NA
CDR3nt: TGTGCCGGTCGGTTCGTCGCGGGCCCCGCTTTCTTT
CDR3aa: CAGRFVAGPAFF

j_gene: TRBJ1-2
abundance: NA
v_gene: TRBV18
d_gene: TRBD1
CDR3nt: TGTGCCAGCTCACCCGTACTAACAGGGGGCTCGGACTATGGCTACACCTTC
CDR3aa: CASSPVLTGGSDYGYTF

j_gene: TRBJ2-1
abundance: many
v_gene: TRBV20-1
d_gene: NA
CDR3nt: TGCAGCGCCCGAGGTTACAATGAGCAGTTCTTC
CDR3aa: CSARGYNEQFF

j_gene: TRBJ2-5
abundance: NA
v_gene: TRBV24-1
d_gene: TRBD2
CDR3nt: TGTGCCACCAGTGATACACGACTAGCGGGAGGTGAGACCCAGTACTTC
CDR3aa: CATSDTRLAGGETQYF

j_gene: TRBJ2-1
abundance: NA
v_gene: TRBV2
d_gene: NA
CDR3nt: TGTGCCAGCAGTGACGAAGGGCTGAGCTACAATGAGCAGTTCTTC
CDR3aa: CASSDEGLSYNEQFF

j_gene: TRBJ1-2
abundance: NA
v_gene: TRBV20-1
d_gene: NA
CDR3nt: TGCAGTGCTAGAGACAGGGTGGACTATGGCTACACCTTC
CDR3aa: CSARDRVDYGYTF

j_gene: TRBJ2-5
abundance: few
v_gene: TRBV12-3/TRBV12-4
d_gene: NA
CDR3nt: TGTGCCAGCAGAGGAGCGGAACAAGAGACCCAGTACTTC
CDR3aa: CASRGAEQETQYF